This TCR beta chain was sequenced in a study of T cell changes during pregnancy in multiple sclerosis. This clone was counted only a few times. V gave up 5 bases and J gave up 0 bases, with 10 bases separating them. Germline lookup yields CDR1 KGHSH and CDR2 LQKENI. The CDR3 contains 14 residues. Generated by immunoSEQ multiplex PCR, the TCRdb table keeps only in-frame clones and is missing some. Here the sample spans more than 85,000 clones, approximately 92% being singletons. The rearrangement uses TRBV18 and TRBJ1-1; no clear D gene. This receptor was obtained from a female donor with multiple sclerosis, enrolled in a pregnancy study. The sequenced sample was peripheral blood, obtained in the second trimester of pregnancy. The CDR3, as DNA: TGTGCCAGCTCATCGGGTGTAATGAACACTGAAGCTTTCTTT. Protein sequence: CASSSGVMNTEAFF.